This TCR beta chain derives from a study of type 1 regulatory T cells (dated by TCRdb to the early 2020s). Describing the broader study: An in vitro protocol by which a Tr1-enriched, alloantigen-specific CD4 T cell product named T-allo10 was generated was characterized in the study. T-allo10 was being tested clinically in patients with hematological malignancies who were undergoing allogeneic hematopoietic stem cell transplantation.

TCRdb shows the sequencer as Illumina MiSeq. TCRdb ran its own pipeline on the public reads, namely fastp trimming at Q25 and MiXCR clone calling, and kept in-frame beta chains. Rows are unified per CDR3 protein, each entry keeping the most common DNA and genes. This sample is represented by about 68,000 distinct CDR3 sequences; approximately 64% of them were singletons. The top ten hold 7.6% of the sample. Donor-derived T-allo10 cells were described as specific for host alloantigens, anergic, and capable of alloantigen-specific suppression. The germline V gene gives CDR1 as SQVTM and CDR2 as ANQGSEA. The V end gives up 5 bases and the J end 8 bases, leaving 13 bases in the junction not matched to a gene. Its CDR3 holds 16 amino acids, cysteine through phenylalanine. The read is trimmed to its CDR3 DNA, 48 bases read in frame from base 1. A few counts support this clonotype. It has no known antigen specificity. No base-level quality is on record; no much larger clone is a single base apart.

This sequence uses TRBV29-1 and TRBJ2-1, with 12 junctional bases fitting TRBD2. What was sequenced was cultured T cells, either the whole culture or a sorted T cell fraction (not recorded which). Per the publication, the cell subset or site label means: Tr1-enriched cell product generated in vitro against host alloantigens. This TCR derives from a human donor in good health. The DNA sequence reads TGCAGCGTTTTAGCCCCCCTAGCGGGAGGGCCATATGAGCAGTTCTTC. It encodes CSVLAPLAGGPYEQFF.